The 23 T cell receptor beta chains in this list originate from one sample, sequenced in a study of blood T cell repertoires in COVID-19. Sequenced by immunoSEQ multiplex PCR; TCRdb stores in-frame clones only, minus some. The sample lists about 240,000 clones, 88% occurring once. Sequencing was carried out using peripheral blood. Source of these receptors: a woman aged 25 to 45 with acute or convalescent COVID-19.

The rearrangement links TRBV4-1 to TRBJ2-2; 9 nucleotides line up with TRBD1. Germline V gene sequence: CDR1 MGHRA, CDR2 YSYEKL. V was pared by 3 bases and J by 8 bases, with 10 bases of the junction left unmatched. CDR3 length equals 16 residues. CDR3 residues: CASSQVPGQGSGELFF. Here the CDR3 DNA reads TGCGCCAGCAGCCAGGTCCCGGGACAGGGATCGGGGGAGCTGTTTTTT.

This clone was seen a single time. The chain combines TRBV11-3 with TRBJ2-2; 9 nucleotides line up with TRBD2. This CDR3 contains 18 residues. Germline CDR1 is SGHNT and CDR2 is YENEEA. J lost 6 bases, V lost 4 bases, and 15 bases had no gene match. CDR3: CASSYPRVSGGRSGELFF. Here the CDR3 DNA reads TGTGCCAGCAGCTATCCCCGCGTGAGCGGGGGGAGGTCCGGGGAGCTGTTTTTT. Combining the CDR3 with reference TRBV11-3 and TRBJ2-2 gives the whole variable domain EAGVVQSPRYKIIEKKQPVAFWCNPISGHNTLYWYLQNLGQGPELLIRYENEEAVDDSQLPKDRFSAERLKGVDSTLKIQPAELGDSAVYLCASSYPRVSGGRSGELFFGEGSRLTVL.

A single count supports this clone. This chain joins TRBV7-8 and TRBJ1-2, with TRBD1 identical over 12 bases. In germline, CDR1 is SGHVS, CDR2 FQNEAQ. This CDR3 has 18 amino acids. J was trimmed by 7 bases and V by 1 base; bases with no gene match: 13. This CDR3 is CASSLGGQGARGRSGYTF. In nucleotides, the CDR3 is TGTGCCAGCAGCTTAGGGGGACAGGGGGCGCGAGGGCGATCTGGCTACACCTTC.

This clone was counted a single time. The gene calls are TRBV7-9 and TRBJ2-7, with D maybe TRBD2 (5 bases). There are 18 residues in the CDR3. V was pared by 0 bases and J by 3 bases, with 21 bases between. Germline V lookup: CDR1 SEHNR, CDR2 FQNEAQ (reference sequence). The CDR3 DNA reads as TGTGCCAGCAGCTTAGCCCACTCGGTGGGTCGAGGGAACTACGAGCAGTACTTC. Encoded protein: CASSLAHSVGRGNYEQYF.

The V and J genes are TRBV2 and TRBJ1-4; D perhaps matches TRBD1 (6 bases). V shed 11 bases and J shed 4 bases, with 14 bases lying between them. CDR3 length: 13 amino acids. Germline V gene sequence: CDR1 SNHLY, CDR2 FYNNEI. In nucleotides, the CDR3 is TGTGCCGGAAGTACAGGGTTTAATGAAAAACTGTTTTTT. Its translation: CAGSTGFNEKLFF.

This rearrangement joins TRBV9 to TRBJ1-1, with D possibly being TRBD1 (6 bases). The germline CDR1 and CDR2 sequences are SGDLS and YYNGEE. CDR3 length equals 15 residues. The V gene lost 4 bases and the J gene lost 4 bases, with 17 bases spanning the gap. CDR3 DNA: TGTGCCAGCAGCACACGCGGGGGGGCATCCACTGAAGCTTTCTTT. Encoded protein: CASSTRGGASTEAFF. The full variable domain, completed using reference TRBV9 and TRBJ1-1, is DSGVTQTPKHLITATGQRVTLRCSPRSGDLSVYWYQQSLDQGLQFLIQYYNGEERAKGNILERFSAQQFPDLHSELNLSSLELGDSALYFCASSTRGGASTEAFFGQGTRLTVV.

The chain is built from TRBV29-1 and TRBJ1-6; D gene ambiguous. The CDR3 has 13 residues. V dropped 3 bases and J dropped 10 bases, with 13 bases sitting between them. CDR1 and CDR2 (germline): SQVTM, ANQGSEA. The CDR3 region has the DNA TGCAGCGTTGAGACAACTCCGGGGTCACCCCTCCACTTT. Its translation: CSVETTPGSPLHF.

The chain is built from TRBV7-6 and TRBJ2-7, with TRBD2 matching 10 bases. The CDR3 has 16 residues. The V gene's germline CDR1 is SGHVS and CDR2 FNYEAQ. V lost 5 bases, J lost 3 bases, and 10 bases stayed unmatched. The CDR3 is CASSPIASGSLYEQYF. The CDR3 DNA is TGTGCCAGCAGCCCTATTGCTAGCGGGAGCCTCTACGAGCAGTACTTC.

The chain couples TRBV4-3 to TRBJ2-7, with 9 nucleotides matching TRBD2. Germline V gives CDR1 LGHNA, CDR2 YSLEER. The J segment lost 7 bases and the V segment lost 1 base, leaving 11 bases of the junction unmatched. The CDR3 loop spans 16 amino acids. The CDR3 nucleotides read TGCGCCAGCAGCCAAGGATCAGGCGGGAGGGCGGGAGAGCAGTACTTC. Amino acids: CASSQGSGGRAGEQYF.

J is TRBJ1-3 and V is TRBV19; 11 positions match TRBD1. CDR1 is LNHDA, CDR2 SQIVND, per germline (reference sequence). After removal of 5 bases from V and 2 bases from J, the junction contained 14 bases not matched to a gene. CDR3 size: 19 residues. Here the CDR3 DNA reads TGTGCCAGTAGTGTTGAGGGGACAGGGGGTACTGGCCCTGGAAACACCATATATTTT. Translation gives CASSVEGTGGTGPGNTIYF. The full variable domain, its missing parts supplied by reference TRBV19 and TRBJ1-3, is DGGITQSPKYLFRKEGQNVTLSCEQNLNHDAMYWYRQDPGQGLRLIYYSQIVNDFQKGDIAEGYSVSREKKESFPLTVTSAQKNPTAFYLCASSVEGTGGTGPGNTIYFGEGSWLTVV.

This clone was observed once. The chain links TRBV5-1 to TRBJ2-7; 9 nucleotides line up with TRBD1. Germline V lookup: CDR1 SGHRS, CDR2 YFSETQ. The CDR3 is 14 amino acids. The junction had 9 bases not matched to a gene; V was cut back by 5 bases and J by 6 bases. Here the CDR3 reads CASRAGQGGFEQYF. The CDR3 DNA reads TGCGCCAGCAGGGCGGGACAGGGAGGGTTCGAGCAGTACTTC.

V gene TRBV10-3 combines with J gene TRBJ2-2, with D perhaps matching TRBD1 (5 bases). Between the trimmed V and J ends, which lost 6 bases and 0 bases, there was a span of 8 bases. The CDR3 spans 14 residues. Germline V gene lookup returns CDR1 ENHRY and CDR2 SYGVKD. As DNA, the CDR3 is TGTGCCATCAGGGACACAGCGAACACCGGGGAGCTGTTTTTT. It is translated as CAIRDTANTGELFF.

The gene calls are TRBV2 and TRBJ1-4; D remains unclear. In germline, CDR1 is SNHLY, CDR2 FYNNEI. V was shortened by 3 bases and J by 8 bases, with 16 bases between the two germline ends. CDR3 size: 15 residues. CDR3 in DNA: TGTGCCAGCAGTGATCCGACGGAGTTTGACGAAAAACTGTTTTTT. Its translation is CASSDPTEFDEKLFF.

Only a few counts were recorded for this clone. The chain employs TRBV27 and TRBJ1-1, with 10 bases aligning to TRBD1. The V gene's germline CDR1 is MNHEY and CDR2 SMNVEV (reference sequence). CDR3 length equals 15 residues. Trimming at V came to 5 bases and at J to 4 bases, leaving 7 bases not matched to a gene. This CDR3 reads CASSTFRDRGTEAFF. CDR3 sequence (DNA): TGTGCCAGCAGTACCTTCCGGGACAGGGGCACTGAAGCTTTCTTT.

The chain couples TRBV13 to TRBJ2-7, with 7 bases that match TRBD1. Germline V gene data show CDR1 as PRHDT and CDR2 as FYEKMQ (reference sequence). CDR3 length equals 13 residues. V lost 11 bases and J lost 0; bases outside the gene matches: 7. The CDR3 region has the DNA TGTGCCTCTAGGGGGCAGGCCTCCTACGAGCAGTACTTC. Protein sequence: CASRGQASYEQYF.

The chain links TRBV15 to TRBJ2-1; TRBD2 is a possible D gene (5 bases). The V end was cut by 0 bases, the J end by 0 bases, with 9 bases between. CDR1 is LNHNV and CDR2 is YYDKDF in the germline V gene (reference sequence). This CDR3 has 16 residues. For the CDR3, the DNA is TGTGCCACCAGCAGAGATTTAGGGAGCTCCTACAATGAGCAGTTCTTC. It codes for CATSRDLGSSYNEQFF.

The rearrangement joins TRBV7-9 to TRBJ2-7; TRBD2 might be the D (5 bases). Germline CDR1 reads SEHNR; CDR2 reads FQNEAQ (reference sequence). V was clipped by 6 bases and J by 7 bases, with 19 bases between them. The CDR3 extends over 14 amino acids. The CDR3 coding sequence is TGTGCCAGCAGTCCAACGTTCGGGGTACGTGAGCAGTACTTC. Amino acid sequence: CASSPTFGVREQYF. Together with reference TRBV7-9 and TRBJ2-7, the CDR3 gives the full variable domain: DTGVSQNPRHKITKRGQNVTFRCDPISEHNRLYWYRQTLGQGPEFLTYFQNEAQLEKSRLLSDRFSAERPKGSFSTLEIQRTEQGDSAMYLCASSPTFGVREQYFGPGTRLTVT.

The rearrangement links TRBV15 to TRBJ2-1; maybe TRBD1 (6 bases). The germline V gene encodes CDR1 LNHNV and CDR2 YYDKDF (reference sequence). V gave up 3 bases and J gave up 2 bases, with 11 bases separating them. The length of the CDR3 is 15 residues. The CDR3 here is CATSRRQVTYNEQFF. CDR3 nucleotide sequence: TGTGCCACCAGCAGGAGACAGGTAACCTACAATGAGCAGTTCTTC.

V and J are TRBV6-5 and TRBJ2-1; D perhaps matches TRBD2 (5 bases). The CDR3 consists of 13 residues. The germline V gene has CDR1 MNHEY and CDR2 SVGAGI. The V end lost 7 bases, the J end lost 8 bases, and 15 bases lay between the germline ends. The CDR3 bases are TGTGCCAGCACTGGGTCCGTTAGCGATGAGCAGTTCTTC. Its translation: CASTGSVSDEQFF.

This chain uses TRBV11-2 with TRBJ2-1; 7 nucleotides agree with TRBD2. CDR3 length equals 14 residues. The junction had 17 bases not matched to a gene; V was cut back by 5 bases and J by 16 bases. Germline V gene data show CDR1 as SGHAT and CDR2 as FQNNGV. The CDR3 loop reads CASSLSGGRASPFF. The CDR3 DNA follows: TGTGCCAGCAGCCTCTCTGGGGGGAGGGCCTCCCCTTTCTTC.

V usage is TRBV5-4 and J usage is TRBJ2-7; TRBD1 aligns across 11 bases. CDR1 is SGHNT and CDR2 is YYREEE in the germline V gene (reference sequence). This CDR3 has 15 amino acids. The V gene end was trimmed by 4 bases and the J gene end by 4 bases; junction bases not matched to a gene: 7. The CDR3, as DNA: TGTGCCAGCAGCCGAGACGGACAGGGGGCTTACGAGCAGTACTTC. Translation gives CASSRDGQGAYEQYF.

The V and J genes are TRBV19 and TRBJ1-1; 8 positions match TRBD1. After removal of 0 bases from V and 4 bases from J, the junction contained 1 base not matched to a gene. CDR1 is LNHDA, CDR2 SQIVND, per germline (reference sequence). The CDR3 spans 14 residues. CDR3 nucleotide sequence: TGTGCCAGTAGTATAGATACAGGGGGCACTGAAGCTTTCTTT. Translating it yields CASSIDTGGTEAFF.

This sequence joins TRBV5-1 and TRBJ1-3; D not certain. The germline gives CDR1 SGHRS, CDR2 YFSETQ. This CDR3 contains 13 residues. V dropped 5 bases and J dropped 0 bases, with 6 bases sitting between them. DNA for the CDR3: TGCGCCAGCAGAGAGAGCTCTGGAAACACCATATATTTT. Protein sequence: CASRESSGNTIYF.